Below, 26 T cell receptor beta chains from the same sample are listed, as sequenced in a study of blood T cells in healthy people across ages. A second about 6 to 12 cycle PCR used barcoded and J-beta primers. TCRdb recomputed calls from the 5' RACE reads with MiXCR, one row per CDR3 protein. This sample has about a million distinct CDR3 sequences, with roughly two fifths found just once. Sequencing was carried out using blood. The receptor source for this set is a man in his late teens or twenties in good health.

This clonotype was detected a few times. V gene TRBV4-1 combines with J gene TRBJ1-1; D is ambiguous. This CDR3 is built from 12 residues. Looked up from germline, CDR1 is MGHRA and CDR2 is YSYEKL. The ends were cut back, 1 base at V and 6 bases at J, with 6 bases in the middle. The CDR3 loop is CASSQGLSEAFF. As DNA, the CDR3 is TGCGCCAGCAGCCAAGGCTTGTCTGAAGCTTTCTTT.

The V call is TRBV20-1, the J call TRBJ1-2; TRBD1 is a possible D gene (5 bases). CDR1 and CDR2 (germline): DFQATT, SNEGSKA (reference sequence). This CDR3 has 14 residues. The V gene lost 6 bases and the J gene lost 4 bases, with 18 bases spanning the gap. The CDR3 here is CSAQPSTEAYGYTF. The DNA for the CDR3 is TGCAGTGCCCAGCCTTCGACAGAGGCCTATGGCTACACCTTC.

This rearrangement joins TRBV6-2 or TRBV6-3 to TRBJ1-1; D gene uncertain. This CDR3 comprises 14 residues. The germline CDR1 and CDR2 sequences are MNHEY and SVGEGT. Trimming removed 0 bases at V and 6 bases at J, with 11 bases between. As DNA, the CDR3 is TGTGCCAGCAGTTACTCGATGATGGCCCCTGAAGCTTTCTTT. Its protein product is CASSYSMMAPEAFF.

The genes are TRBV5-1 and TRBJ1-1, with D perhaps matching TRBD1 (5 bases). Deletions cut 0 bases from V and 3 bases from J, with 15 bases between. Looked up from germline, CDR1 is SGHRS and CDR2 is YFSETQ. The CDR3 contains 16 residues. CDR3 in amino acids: CASSLGTGRGDTEAFF. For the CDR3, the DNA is TGCGCCAGCAGCTTGGGCACAGGACGGGGGGACACTGAAGCTTTCTTT.

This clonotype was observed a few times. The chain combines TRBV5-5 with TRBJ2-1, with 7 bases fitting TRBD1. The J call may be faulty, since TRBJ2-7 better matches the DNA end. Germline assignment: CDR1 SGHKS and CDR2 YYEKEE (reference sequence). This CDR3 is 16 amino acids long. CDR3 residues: CASSARDRSSYNEQYF. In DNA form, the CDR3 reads TGTGCCAGCAGCGCCCGGGACAGAAGCTCCTACAATGAGCAGTACTTC.

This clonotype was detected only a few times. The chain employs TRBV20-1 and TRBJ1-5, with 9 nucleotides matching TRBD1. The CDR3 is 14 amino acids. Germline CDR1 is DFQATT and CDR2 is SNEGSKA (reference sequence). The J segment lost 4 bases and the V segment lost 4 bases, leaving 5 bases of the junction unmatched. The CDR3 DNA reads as TGCAGTGCTACCGAACAGGGGGCGAATCAGCCCCAGCATTTT. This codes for CSATEQGANQPQHF.

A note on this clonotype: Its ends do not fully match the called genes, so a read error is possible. CDR3 in DNA: TGCGCCAGCTCTGTCACAGATATGCAGTATTTT. This codes for CASSVTDMQYF. The rearrangement uses TRBV5-1 and TRBJ2-3; D not resolved. CDR1 is SGHRS, CDR2 YFSETQ, per germline. CDR3 length: 11 residues.

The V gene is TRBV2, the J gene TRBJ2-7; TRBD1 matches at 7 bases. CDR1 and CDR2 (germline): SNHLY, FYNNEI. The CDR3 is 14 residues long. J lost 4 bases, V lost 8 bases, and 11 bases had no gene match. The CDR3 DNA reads TGTGCCAGCTTACTGGGGACAGACGTGTACGAGCAGTACTTC. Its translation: CASLLGTDVYEQYF.

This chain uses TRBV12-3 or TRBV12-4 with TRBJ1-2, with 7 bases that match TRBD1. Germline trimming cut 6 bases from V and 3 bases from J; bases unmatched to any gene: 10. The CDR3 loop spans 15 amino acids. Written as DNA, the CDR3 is TGTGCCAGCAGAGATACCGACAGGGTGGACTATGGCTACACCTTC. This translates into CASRDTDRVDYGYTF.

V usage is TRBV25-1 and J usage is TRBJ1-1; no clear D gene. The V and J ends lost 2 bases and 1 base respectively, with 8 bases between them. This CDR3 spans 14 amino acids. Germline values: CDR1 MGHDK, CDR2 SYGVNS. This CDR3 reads CASSERAGNTEAFF. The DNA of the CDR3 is TGTGCCAGCAGTGAAAGGGCAGGGAACACTGAAGCTTTCTTT.

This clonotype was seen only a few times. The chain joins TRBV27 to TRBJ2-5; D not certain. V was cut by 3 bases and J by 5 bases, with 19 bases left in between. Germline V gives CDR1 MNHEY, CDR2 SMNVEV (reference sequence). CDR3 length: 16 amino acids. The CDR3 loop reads CASSFKFGRLGETQYF. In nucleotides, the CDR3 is TGTGCCAGCAGTTTTAAGTTCGGCAGACTCGGGGAGACCCAGTACTTC.

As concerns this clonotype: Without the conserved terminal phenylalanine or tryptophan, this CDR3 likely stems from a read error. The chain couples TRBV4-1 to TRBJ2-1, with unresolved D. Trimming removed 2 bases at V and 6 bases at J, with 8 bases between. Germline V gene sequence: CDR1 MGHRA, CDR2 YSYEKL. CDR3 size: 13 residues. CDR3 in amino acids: CASSQNPGNEQFL. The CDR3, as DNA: TGCGCCAGCAGCCAAAATCCGGGCAATGAGCAGTTCTTA.

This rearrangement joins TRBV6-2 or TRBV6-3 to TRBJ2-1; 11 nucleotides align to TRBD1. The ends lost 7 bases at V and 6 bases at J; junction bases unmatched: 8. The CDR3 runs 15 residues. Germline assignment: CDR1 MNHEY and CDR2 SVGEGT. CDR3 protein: CASILDRGPRNEQFF. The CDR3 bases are TGTGCCAGCATCCTGGACAGGGGGCCCCGCAATGAGCAGTTCTTC.

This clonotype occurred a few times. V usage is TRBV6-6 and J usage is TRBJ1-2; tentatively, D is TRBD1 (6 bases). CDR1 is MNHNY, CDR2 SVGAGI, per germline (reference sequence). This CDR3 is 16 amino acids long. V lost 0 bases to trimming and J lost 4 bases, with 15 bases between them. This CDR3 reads CASSYSDGGPGYGYTF. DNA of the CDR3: TGTGCCAGCAGTTACTCGGACGGGGGCCCGGGCTATGGCTACACCTTC.

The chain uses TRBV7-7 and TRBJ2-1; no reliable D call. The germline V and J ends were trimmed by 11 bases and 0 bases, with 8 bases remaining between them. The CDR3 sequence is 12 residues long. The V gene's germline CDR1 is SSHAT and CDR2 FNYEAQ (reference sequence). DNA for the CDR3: TGTGCCGGCATCCCCTCCTACAATGAGCAGTTCTTC. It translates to CAGIPSYNEQFF.

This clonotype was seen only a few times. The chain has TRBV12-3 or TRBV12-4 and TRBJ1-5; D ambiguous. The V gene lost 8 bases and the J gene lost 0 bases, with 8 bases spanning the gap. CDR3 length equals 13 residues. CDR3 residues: CASQENSNQPQHF. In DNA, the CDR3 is TGTGCCAGCCAGGAGAATAGCAATCAGCCCCAGCATTTT.

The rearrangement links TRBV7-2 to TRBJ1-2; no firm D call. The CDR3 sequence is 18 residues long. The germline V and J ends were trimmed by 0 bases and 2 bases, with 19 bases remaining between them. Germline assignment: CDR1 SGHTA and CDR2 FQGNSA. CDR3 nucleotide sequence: TGTGCCAGCAGCTTAGCTCGTGGAGGGATAGGATCCAACTATGGCTACACCTTC. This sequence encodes CASSLARGGIGSNYGYTF. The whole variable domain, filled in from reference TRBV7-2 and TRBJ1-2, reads GAGVSQSPSNKVTEKGKDVELRCDPISGHTALYWYRQSLGQGLEFLIYFQGNSAPDKSGLPSDRFSAERTGGSVSTLTIQRTQQEDSAVYLCASSLARGGIGSNYGYTFGSGTRLTVV.

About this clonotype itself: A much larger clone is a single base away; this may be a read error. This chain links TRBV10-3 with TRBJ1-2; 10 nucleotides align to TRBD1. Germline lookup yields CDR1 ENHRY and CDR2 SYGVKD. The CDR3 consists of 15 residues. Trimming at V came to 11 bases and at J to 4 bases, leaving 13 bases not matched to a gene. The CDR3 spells CAVSSGTGVVYGYTF. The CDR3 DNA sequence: TGTGCCGTCTCGTCAGGGACAGGGGTAGTCTATGGCTACACCTTC.

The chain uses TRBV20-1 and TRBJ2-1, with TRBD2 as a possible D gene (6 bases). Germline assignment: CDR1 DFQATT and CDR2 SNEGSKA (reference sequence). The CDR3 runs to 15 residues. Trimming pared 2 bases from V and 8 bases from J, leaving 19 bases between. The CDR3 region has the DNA TGCAGTGCTAGACTTCACGGGGACTCCGTCCATGAGCAGTTCTTC. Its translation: CSARLHGDSVHEQFF.

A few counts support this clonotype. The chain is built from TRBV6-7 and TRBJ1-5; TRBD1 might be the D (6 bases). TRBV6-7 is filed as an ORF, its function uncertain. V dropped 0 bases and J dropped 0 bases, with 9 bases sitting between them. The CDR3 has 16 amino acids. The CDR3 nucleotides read TGTGCCAGCAGTTACTCGAAGGGGGATAGCAATCAGCCCCAGCATTTT. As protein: CASSYSKGDSNQPQHF.

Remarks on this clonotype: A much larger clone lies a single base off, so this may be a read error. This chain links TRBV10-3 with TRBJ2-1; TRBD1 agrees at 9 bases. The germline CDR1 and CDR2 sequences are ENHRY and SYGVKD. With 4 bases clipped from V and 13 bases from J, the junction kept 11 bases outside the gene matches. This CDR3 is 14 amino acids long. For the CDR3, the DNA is TGTGCCATCAGTGGGACAGGGGCGTTAGAGACCCAGTTCTTC. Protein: CAISGTGALETQFF.

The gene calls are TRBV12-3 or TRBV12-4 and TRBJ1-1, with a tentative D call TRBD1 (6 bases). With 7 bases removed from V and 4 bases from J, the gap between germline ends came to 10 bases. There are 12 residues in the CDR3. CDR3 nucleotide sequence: TGTGCCAGCACACAGGGACGCACTGAAGCTTTCTTT. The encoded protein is CASTQGRTEAFF.

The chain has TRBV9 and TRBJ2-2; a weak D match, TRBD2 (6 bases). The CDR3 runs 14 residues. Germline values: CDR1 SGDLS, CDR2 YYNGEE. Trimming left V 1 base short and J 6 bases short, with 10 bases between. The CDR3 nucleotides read TGTGCCAGCAGCGTAAGGACTATGCCCGGGGAGCTGTTTTTT. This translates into CASSVRTMPGELFF.

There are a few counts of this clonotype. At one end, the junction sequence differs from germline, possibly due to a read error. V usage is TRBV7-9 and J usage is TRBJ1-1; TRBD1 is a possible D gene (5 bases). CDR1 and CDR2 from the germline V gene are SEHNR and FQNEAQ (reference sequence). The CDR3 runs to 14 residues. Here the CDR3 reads CAISRDGPDTEAFF. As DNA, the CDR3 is TGTGCCATCAGCAGGGACGGACCGGACACTGAAGCTTTCTTT.

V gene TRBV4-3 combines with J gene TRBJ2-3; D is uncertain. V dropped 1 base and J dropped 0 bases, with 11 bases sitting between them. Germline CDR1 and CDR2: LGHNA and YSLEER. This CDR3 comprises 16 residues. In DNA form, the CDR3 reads TGCGCCAGCAGCCAAGGGCCATCGAGGAGCACAGATACGCAGTATTTT. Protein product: CASSQGPSRSTDTQYF.

CDR3 bases: TGCGCCAGCAGCCGGGGGTACCAGAGCTCCTACGAGCAGTACTTC. Translation gives CASSRGYQSSYEQYF. V and J are TRBV5-1 and TRBJ2-7, with TRBD2 as a possible D gene (6 bases). Germline V lookup: CDR1 SGHRS, CDR2 YFSETQ. CDR3 length equals 15 residues. The germline V and J ends were trimmed by 4 bases and 0 bases, with 14 bases remaining between them.